The 31 T cell receptor beta chains below all came from one sample that was sequenced in a study of cytomegalovirus exposure and HLA in healthy donors. A multiplex PCR was run with 60 Vbeta primers and 13 Jbeta primers. Measured with immunoSEQ multiplex PCR; TCRdb has only the in-frame clones, and not every one. The profile covers about 130,000 clones, with about 15% appearing a single time and about 2.6% taken by the ten largest. Sequencing used PBMCs. The receptor set was obtained from a female donor in good health and CMV-seropositive.

The chain has TRBV15 and TRBJ2-2, with TRBD2 matching 7 bases. V shed 7 bases and J 6 bases; nucleotides not matched to a gene: 17. The CDR3 consists of 17 residues. Germline CDR1 is LNHNV and CDR2 is YYDKDF (reference sequence). CDR3 loop: CATTPPPQRDVPGELFF. As DNA, the CDR3 is TGTGCCACCACCCCGCCCCCCCAGCGGGACGTTCCCGGGGAGCTGTTTTTT.

This clone has just a few counts. J is TRBJ2-7 and V is TRBV28, with 8 bases aligning to TRBD1. This CDR3 spans 16 amino acids. Germline V CDR1 and CDR2: MDHEN, SYDVKM. Trimming removed 4 bases from V and 0 bases from J; junction bases left unmatched: 8. The CDR3 sequence is CASSSTGARNSYEQYF. The CDR3 nucleotides read TGTGCCAGCAGTTCGACAGGGGCCCGAAACTCCTACGAGCAGTACTTC. Full variable domain (outside the CDR3, taken from reference TRBV28 and TRBJ2-7): DVKVTQSSRYLVKRTGEKVFLECVQDMDHENMFWYRQDPGLGLRLIYFSYDVKMKEKGDIPEGYSVSREKKERFSLILESASTNQTSMYLCASSSTGARNSYEQYFGPGTRLTVT.

The CDR3 here is CSVRERETQYF. CDR3 nucleotide sequence: TGCAGCGTTCGCGAGAGAGAGACCCAGTACTTC. The chain recombines TRBV29-1 with TRBJ2-5; D uncertain. There are 11 residues in the CDR3. Germline V gene lookup returns CDR1 SQVTM and CDR2 ANQGSEA. Trimming removed 5 bases from V and 4 bases from J, with 8 bases in between.

The chain joins TRBV13 to TRBJ2-5; D gene uncertain. This CDR3 has 16 amino acids. The V end was cut by 2 bases, the J end by 1 base, with 14 bases between. Germline values: CDR1 PRHDT, CDR2 FYEKMQ (reference sequence). The CDR3 loop reads CASSLNLAAAQETQYF. The CDR3 DNA reads as TGTGCCAGCAGCTTAAACTTGGCCGCGGCCCAAGAGACCCAGTACTTC.

The rearrangement uses TRBV21-1 and TRBJ2-3; the D segment call TRBD2 is taken from the table without a DNA check. TRBV21-1 is reported as a pseudogene. The CDR3 has 11 amino acids. The CDR3 loop reads CASSSVNTQYF. Written as DNA, the CDR3 is TGTGCCAGCAGCTCGGTTAATACGCAGTATTTT.

The chain employs TRBV2 and TRBJ2-3; no reliable D call. This CDR3 spans 10 amino acids. Trimming removed 5 bases at V and 8 bases at J, with 5 bases between. Per germline, CDR1 SNHLY and CDR2 FYNNEI. For the CDR3, the DNA is TGTGCCAGCAGTCTAGGTACGCAGTATTTT. Translating it yields CASSLGTQYF. Full variable domain (rest looked up from reference TRBV2 and TRBJ2-3): EPEVTQTPSHQVTQMGQEVILRCVPISNHLYFYWYRQILGQKVEFLVSFYNNEISEKSEIFDDQFSVERPDGSNFTLKIRSTKLEDSAMYFCASSLGTQYFGPGTRLTVL.

The V and J genes are TRBV19 and TRBJ1-1; possible D gene TRBD1, 5 bases. The germline gives CDR1 LNHDA, CDR2 SQIVND (reference sequence). The V gene lost 5 bases and the J gene lost 4 bases, with 14 bases spanning the gap. The CDR3 runs to 14 residues. The CDR3 here is CASSSLGAATEAFF. The CDR3 DNA reads as TGTGCCAGTAGTTCTTTAGGGGCGGCCACTGAAGCTTTCTTT.

V is TRBV5-1 and J is TRBJ2-1, with TRBD2 matching over 13 bases. This CDR3 spans 16 amino acids. V lost 0 bases, J lost 9 bases, and 6 bases stayed unmatched. Germline values: CDR1 SGHRS, CDR2 YFSETQ. The chain's CDR3 is CASSLELAGGLGEQFF. CDR3 in DNA: TGCGCCAGCAGCTTGGAACTAGCGGGGGGGCTCGGTGAGCAGTTCTTC. Full variable domain (missing parts from reference TRBV5-1 and TRBJ2-1): KAGVTQTPRYLIKTRGQQVTLSCSPISGHRSVSWYQQTPGQGLQFLFEYFSETQRNKGNFPGRFSGRQFSNSRSEMNVSTLELGDSALYLCASSLELAGGLGEQFFGPGTRLTVL.

This clone was detected only a few times. This chain joins TRBV19 and TRBJ1-1; D uncertain. Trimming pared 4 bases from V and 5 bases from J, leaving 11 bases between. In germline, CDR1 is LNHDA, CDR2 SQIVND (reference sequence). The CDR3 is 13 amino acids. The CDR3 bases are TGTGCCAGTAGTAAAGAGACGGGGACTGAAGCTTTCTTT. This sequence encodes CASSKETGTEAFF.

The chain is built from TRBV28 and TRBJ2-3; 9 bases are a match to TRBD1. The J segment lost 6 bases and the V segment lost 6 bases, leaving 7 bases of the junction unmatched. CDR3 length: 14 residues. Germline V gene data show CDR1 as MDHEN and CDR2 as SYDVKM. The DNA of the CDR3 is TGTGCCAGCAGCCGGACAGGGGAGGCGGATACGCAGTATTTT. Translating it yields CASSRTGEADTQYF.

The table lists this clone with a few counts. This chain uses TRBV29-1 with TRBJ1-5, with 7 nucleotides matching TRBD1. The germline gives CDR1 SQVTM, CDR2 ANQGSEA. Trimming at V came to 7 bases and at J to 4 bases, leaving 7 bases not matched to a gene. The CDR3 runs to 13 residues. The DNA for the CDR3 is TGCAGCGCTGGGACAGCTTCTAATCAGCCCCAGCATTTT. This translates into CSAGTASNQPQHF.

This clone was found a few times. The chain joins TRBV4-2 to TRBJ2-7, with 11 bases fitting TRBD2. CDR3 length: 16 residues. Germline trimming cut 0 bases from V and 7 bases from J; bases unmatched to any gene: 8. Germline V gives CDR1 LGHNA, CDR2 YNFKEQ. CDR3 region: CASSQDLLAGGWEQYF. The CDR3 nucleotides are TGTGCCAGCAGCCAAGATTTGCTAGCGGGAGGATGGGAGCAGTACTTC.

The chain couples TRBV5-1 to TRBJ2-7, with 9 bases identical to TRBD1. The CDR3 is 16 residues long. The V gene's germline CDR1 is SGHRS and CDR2 YFSETQ. Germline trimming cut 4 bases from V and 2 bases from J; bases unmatched to any gene: 10. The CDR3 DNA is TGCGCCAGCAGCGTACAAGGGGGGACAGGGACCTACGAGCAGTACTTC. Translation gives CASSVQGGTGTYEQYF.

This clone has more than one count but fewer than ten. The V call is TRBV27, the J call TRBJ2-7; tentatively, D is TRBD2 (7 bases). Trimming shortened V by 8 bases and J by 4 bases, and 18 bases separated the two germline ends. Germline CDR1 reads MNHEY; CDR2 reads SMNVEV (reference sequence). CDR3 length equals 14 residues. The CDR3, as DNA: TGTGCCAGCGGATTGCGGGGGCAAGCATACGAGCAGTACTTC. It translates to CASGLRGQAYEQYF.

The chain combines TRBV29-1 with TRBJ1-1; a possible D gene is TRBD1 (6 bases). The CDR3 spans 14 residues. The V gene lost 4 bases and the J gene lost 1 base, with 13 bases spanning the gap. Germline-derived CDR1 and CDR2 are SQVTM and ANQGSEA. CDR3 DNA: TGCAGCGTTGTGGTGGGGGCTACGAACACTGAAGCTTTCTTT. Its protein product is CSVVVGATNTEAFF.

CDR3 sequence reads: CASSSGGAGDTQYF. CDR3 bases: TGTGCCAGCAGCTCGGGAGGGGCGGGAGATACGCAGTATTTT. This chain connects TRBV28 to TRBJ2-3, with 8 bases that match TRBD2. In germline, CDR1 is MDHEN, CDR2 SYDVKM. V shed 6 bases, J shed 5 bases, and the junction held 7 bases outside the gene matches. This CDR3 contains 14 residues.

The chain carries TRBV6-1 and TRBJ2-7; TRBD2 matches 7 bases. The V gene's germline CDR1 is MNHNS and CDR2 SASEGT. The CDR3 has 16 amino acids. Trimming took 2 bases from V and 2 from J; bases not matched to a gene: 9. CDR3 residues: CASSELAGGPPYEQYF. In nucleotides, the CDR3 is TGTGCCAGCAGTGAATTAGCGGGCGGCCCTCCCTACGAGCAGTACTTC.

The V call is TRBV5-1, the J call TRBJ2-5; 7 bases are shared with TRBD2. CDR3 length: 13 residues. J lost 2 bases, V lost 5 bases, and 3 bases had no gene match. Germline CDR1 SGHRS, CDR2 YFSETQ. The CDR3 loop is CASRWEGQETQYF. The DNA for the CDR3 is TGCGCCAGCAGATGGGAGGGTCAAGAGACCCAGTACTTC.

The CDR3 protein is CTSSQERCGVRGSYNSPLHF. DNA of the CDR3: TGCACCAGCAGCCAAGAGAGATGCGGGGTCAGGGGGTCCTATAATTCACCCCTCCACTTT. The chain has TRBV1 and TRBJ1-6; TRBD1, the D gene given by the table, was not confirmed from the DNA. TRBV1 is annotated as a pseudogene. The CDR3 totals 20 residues.

This clone has only a few counts. In DNA form, the CDR3 reads TGTGCCAGCAGCCACTTCCGTAGCTCTGGGGCCAACGTCCTGACTTTC. Translation gives CASSHFRSSGANVLTF. This sequence joins TRBV5-6 and TRBJ2-6; D gene uncertain. The germline V and J ends were trimmed by 4 bases and 0 bases, with 11 bases remaining between them. Looked up from germline, CDR1 is SGHDT and CDR2 is YYEEEE. This CDR3 is built from 16 residues.

This clone turned up a few times. V and J are TRBV11-2 and TRBJ2-5; 8 bases are a match to TRBD2. The J segment lost 2 bases and the V segment lost 5 bases, leaving 4 bases of the junction unmatched. Germline V gene lookup returns CDR1 SGHAT and CDR2 FQNNGV. This CDR3 has 14 amino acids. Here the CDR3 reads CASSKLAEQETQYF. The CDR3 region has the DNA TGTGCCAGCAGCAAACTAGCGGAGCAAGAGACCCAGTACTTC.

CDR3 coding DNA: TGTGCCAGCAGCTTTGCCGGGACAGGTGGGGCCAACGTCCTGACTTTC. Translation: CASSFAGTGGANVLTF. The chain combines TRBV5-5 with TRBJ2-6; 8 bases align to TRBD1. The CDR3 is made up of 16 amino acids. Trimming cost V 2 bases and J 3 bases; bases outside gene matches: 4. Germline CDR1 is SGHKS and CDR2 is YYEKEE (reference sequence).

For the CDR3, the DNA is TGTGCCAGCAGTGGGTCCAGTTACAATGAGCAGTTCTTC. It specifies CASSGSSYNEQFF. The chain is built from TRBV2 and TRBJ2-1; D is unclear. Trimming stripped 4 bases from V and 4 bases from J, with 8 bases between. The CDR3 sequence is 13 residues long. The germline gives CDR1 SNHLY, CDR2 FYNNEI.

The table lists this clone with a few counts. The V and J genes are TRBV7-9 and TRBJ1-1, with D tentatively TRBD1 (5 bases). Germline lookup yields CDR1 SEHNR and CDR2 FQNEAQ (reference sequence). The V end lost 5 bases, the J end lost 3 bases, and 16 bases lay between the germline ends. The CDR3 length is 15 residues. The CDR3 reads CASSPTSAGYTEAFF. In DNA, the CDR3 is TGTGCCAGCAGCCCTACTTCGGCAGGGTACACTGAAGCTTTCTTT.

In DNA, the CDR3 is TGTGCCAGCAGTTATCTCTCCCCTAGGCGGAAAAGCTCCTACGAGCAGTACTTC. Amino acids: CASSYLSPRRKSSYEQYF. The rearrangement uses TRBV5-6 and TRBJ2-7; D uncertain. This CDR3 spans 18 amino acids. The germline V gene encodes CDR1 SGHDT and CDR2 YYEEEE. Between the trimmed V and J ends, which lost 5 bases and 0 bases, there was a span of 24 bases. Together with reference TRBV5-6 and TRBJ2-7, the CDR3 gives the full variable domain: DAGVTQSPTHLIKTRGQQVTLRCSPKSGHDTVSWYQQALGQGPQFIFQYYEEEERQRGNFPDRFSGHQFPNYSSELNVNALLLGDSALYLCASSYLSPRRKSSYEQYFGPGTRLTVT.

This clone was recorded a few times. This chain joins TRBV7-9 and TRBJ2-3; 8 nucleotides line up with TRBD2. CDR3 length equals 16 residues. Germline CDR1 is SEHNR and CDR2 is FQNEAQ (reference sequence). The trim removed 8 bases at V and 1 base at J, leaving 11 bases unmatched. The CDR3 here is CASREGAGRGTDTQYF. In DNA, the CDR3 is TGTGCCAGCCGGGAGGGCGCTGGGCGGGGCACAGATACGCAGTATTTT.

This clone has only a few counts. V usage is TRBV7-9 and J usage is TRBJ1-2, with D possibly matching TRBD1 (5 bases). CDR3 length: 12 amino acids. With 1 base removed from V and 7 bases from J, the gap between germline ends came to 7 bases. CDR1 and CDR2 (germline): SEHNR, FQNEAQ (reference sequence). The CDR3 DNA follows: TGTGCCAGCAGCTTAGGACAGCTTGGCTACACCTTC. It yields the protein CASSLGQLGYTF.

This clone was counted between two and nine times. The rearrangement joins TRBV29-1 to TRBJ2-7, with D unclear. The CDR3 contains 13 residues. Germline V gene sequence: CDR1 SQVTM, CDR2 ANQGSEA. The germline V and J ends were trimmed by 1 base and 6 bases, with 13 bases remaining between them. The CDR3 coding sequence is TGCAGCGTTGAAGTGGCTCCCCCTCCCGAGCAGTACTTC. It is translated as CSVEVAPPPEQYF.

This rearrangement joins TRBV5-1 to TRBJ1-1; unclear D gene. Trimming pared 4 bases from V and 1 base from J, leaving 11 bases between. Germline V gives CDR1 SGHRS, CDR2 YFSETQ. This CDR3 has 14 amino acids. The CDR3 coding sequence is TGCGCCAGCAGCCGCTATTATACGAACACTGAAGCTTTCTTT. Residues: CASSRYYTNTEAFF.

This clone was detected a few times. The gene calls are TRBV2 and TRBJ1-5, with 7 bases matching TRBD1. CDR1 and CDR2 from the germline V gene are SNHLY and FYNNEI. The CDR3 is 14 amino acids. J gave up 7 bases and V 7 bases, and 10 bases lay outside the gene matches. CDR3 sequence: CASTDRALGQPQHF. CDR3 DNA sequence: TGTGCCAGCACAGACAGGGCGTTAGGGCAGCCCCAGCATTTT.

The genes are TRBV7-6 and TRBJ1-1, with D perhaps matching TRBD1 (5 bases). V gave up 4 bases and J gave up 10 bases, with 10 bases separating them. CDR1 and CDR2 (germline): SGHVS, FNYEAQ. The CDR3 extends over 11 amino acids. CDR3 coding DNA: TGTGCCAGCAGCTCCCAAGGGGTAGCTTTCTTT. It codes for CASSSQGVAFF.